Listed here is a single T cell receptor (beta chain). Each diagnosis drew on symptoms, thyroxine, TRAb, thyroid ultrasound and orbital computed tomography findings. CDR1 is SGHNT and CDR2 is YENEEA in the germline V gene. The V and J ends lost 2 bases and 14 bases respectively, with 13 bases between them. CDR3 length equals 12 residues. The record originates from a study of T cells in Graves' hyperthyroidism and ophthalmopathy. The TCR beta CDR3 regions underwent amplification using RNA transcripts as the source. Carried out on the TCR CDR3, a first-round RT-PCR used the HTBI primer set. TCRdb re-derived calls from the multiplex PCR reads in MiXCR, one entry per CDR3 protein. In the table there are under 450,000 distinct CDR3 sequences, approximately 17% of which are singletons.

Input material: blood. The sequence came from a woman aged 25 to 45 with Graves' hyperthyroidism that later progressed to Graves' ophthalmopathy. The chain carries TRBV11-3 and TRBJ2-1; D gene ambiguous. This CDR3 is CASSLLTVIEFF. DNA of the CDR3: TGTGCCAGCAGCTTATTGACGGTGATCGAGTTCTTC.